What follows is one T cell receptor (beta chain) and its context. Its antigen is undetermined. This record comes from a study of T-cell memory formation after mild COVID-19. Notes on the study in general: Some clones that responded turned up in pre-infection memory, which suggests that cross-reactive memory joined in.

Researchers used 5'RACE with constant-segment primers to make TCR alpha and TCR beta cDNA libraries that carry sample barcodes and UMIs. TCRdb analysed the 5' RACE reads with MiXCR anew, one entry per CDR3 protein. The sample lists hundreds of thousands of distinct CDR3 sequences, over 15% occurring once. This receptor was obtained from an adult woman who had mild COVID-19 (a few samples of this study predate the infection). Cell type and time point are not known. The source material was PBMCs or a T cell subset sorted from them (not recorded which).

The CDR3 reads CASSLLAGGPKGEQYF. The CDR3 bases are TGTGCCAGCAGTTTACTAGCGGGAGGGCCCAAGGGCGAGCAGTACTTC. V is TRBV12-3 or TRBV12-4 and J is TRBJ2-7, with TRBD2 matching 12 bases. V gave up 2 bases and J gave up 6 bases; unmatched junction bases: 8. The CDR3 is made up of 16 amino acids.